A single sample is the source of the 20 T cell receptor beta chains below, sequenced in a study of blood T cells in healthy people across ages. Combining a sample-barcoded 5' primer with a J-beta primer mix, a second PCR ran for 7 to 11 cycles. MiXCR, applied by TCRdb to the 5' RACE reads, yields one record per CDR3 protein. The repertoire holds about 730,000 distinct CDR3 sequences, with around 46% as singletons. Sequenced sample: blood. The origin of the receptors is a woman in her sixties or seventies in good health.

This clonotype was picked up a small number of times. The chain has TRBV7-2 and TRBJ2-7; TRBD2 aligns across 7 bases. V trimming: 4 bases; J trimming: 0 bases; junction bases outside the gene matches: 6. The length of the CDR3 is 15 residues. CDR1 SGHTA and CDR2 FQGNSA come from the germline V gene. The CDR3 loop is CASSSKSGNSYEQYF. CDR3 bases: TGTGCCAGCAGCTCGAAGAGCGGGAACTCCTACGAGCAGTACTTC.

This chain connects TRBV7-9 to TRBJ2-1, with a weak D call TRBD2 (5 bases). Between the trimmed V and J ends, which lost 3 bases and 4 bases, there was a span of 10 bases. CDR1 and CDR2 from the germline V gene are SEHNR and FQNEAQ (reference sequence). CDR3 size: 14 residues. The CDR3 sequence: CASSFPGVYNEQFF. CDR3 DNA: TGTGCCAGCAGCTTCCCCGGGGTTTACAATGAGCAGTTCTTC.

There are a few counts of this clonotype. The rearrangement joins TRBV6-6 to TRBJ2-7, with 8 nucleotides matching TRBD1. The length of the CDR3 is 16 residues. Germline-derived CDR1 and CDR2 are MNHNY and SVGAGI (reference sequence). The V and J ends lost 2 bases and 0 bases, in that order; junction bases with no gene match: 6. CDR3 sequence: CASSYLRDRSSYEQYF. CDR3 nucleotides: TGTGCCAGCAGTTACCTCCGGGACAGGAGCTCCTACGAGCAGTACTTC.

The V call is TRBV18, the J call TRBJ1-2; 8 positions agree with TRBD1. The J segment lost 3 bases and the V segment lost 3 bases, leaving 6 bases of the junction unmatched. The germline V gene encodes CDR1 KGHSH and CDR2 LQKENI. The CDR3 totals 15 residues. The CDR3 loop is CASSPRTGLDYGYTF. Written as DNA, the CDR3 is TGTGCCAGCTCACCGCGGACAGGGTTAGACTATGGCTACACCTTC.

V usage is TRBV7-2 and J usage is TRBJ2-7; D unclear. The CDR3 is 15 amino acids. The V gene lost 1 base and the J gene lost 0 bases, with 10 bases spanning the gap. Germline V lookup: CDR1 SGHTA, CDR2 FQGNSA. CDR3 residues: CASSLVGEYSYEQYF. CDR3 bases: TGTGCCAGCAGCTTAGTCGGAGAGTACTCCTACGAGCAGTACTTC.

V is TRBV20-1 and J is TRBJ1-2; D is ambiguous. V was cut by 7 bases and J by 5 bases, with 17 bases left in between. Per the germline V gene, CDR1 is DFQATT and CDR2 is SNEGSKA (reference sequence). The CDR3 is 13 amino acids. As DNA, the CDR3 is TGCAGTGTTCGACTGCCGGGTCGGTATGGCTACACCTTC. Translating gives CSVRLPGRYGYTF.

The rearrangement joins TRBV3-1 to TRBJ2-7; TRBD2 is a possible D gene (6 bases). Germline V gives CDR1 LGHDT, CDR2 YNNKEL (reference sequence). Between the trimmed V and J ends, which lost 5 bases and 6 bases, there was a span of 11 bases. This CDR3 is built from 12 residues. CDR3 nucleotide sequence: TGTGCCAGCAGCTCCCTGGGAGGCGAGCAGTACTTC. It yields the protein CASSSLGGEQYF.

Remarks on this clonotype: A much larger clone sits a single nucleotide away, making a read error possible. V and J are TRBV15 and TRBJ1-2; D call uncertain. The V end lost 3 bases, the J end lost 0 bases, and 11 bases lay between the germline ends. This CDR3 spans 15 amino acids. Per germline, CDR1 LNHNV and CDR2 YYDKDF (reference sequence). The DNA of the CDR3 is TGTGCCACCAGCAGGGTCACGGGGACTAACTATGGCTACACCTTC. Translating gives CATSRVTGTNYGYTF.

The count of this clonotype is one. DNA of the CDR3: TGTGCCAGCAGCTTCCAGGGCCTGATCGCCTACAATGAGCAGTTCTTC. Residues: CASSFQGLIAYNEQFF. The chain couples TRBV7-2 to TRBJ2-1; weak D call: TRBD1 (5 bases). Germline CDR1 reads SGHTA; CDR2 reads FQGNSA. CDR3 size: 16 residues. Trimming took 3 bases from V and 2 from J, leaving 14 bases between them.

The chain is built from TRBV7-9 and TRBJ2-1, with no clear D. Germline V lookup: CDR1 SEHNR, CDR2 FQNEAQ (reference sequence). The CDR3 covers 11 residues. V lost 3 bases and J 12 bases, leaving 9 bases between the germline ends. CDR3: CASSFPGRQFF. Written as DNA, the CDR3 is TGTGCCAGCAGCTTTCCGGGTCGGCAGTTCTTC.

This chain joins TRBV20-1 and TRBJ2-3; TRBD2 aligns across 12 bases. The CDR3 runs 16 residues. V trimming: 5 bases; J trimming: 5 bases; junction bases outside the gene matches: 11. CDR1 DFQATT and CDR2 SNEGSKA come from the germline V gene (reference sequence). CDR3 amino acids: CSAASPGLAGGDTQYF. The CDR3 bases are TGCAGTGCTGCTTCTCCGGGACTAGCGGGTGGAGATACGCAGTATTTT.

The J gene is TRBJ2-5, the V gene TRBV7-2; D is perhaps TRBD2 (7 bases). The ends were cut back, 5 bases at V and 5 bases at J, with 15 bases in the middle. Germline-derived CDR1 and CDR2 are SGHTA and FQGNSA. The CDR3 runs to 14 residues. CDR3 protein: CASSTWGGGETQYF. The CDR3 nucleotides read TGTGCCAGCAGCACGTGGGGCGGGGGCGAGACCCAGTACTTC.

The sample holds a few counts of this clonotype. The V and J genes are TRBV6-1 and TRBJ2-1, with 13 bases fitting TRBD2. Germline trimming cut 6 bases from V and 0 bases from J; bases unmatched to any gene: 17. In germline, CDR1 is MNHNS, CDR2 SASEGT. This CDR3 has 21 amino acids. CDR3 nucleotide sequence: TGTGCCAGCAGATCTGCCGACGGGACTAGCGGGATTTGGAGCTCCTACAATGAGCAGTTCTTC. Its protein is CASRSADGTSGIWSSYNEQFF.

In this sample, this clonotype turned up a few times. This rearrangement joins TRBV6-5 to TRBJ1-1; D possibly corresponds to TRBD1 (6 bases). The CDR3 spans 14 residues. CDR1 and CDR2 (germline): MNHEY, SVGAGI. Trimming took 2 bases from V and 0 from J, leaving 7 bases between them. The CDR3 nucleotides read TGTGCCAGCAGTTACGGGGACATGAACACTGAAGCTTTCTTT. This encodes CASSYGDMNTEAFF.

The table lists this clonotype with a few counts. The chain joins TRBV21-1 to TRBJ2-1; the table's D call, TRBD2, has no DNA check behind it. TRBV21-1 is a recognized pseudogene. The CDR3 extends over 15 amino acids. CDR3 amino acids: CARLLAGGSYNEQFF. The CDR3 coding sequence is TGTGCCCGCCTACTAGCGGGAGGGTCTTACAATGAGCAGTTCTTC.

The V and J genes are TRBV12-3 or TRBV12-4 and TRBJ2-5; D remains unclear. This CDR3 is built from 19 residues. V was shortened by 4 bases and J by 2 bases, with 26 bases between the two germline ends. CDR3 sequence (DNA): TGTGCCAGCAGTTACCTCCGATACACTGGGCACTCCCATCAAGAGACCCAGTACTTC. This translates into CASSYLRYTGHSHQETQYF.

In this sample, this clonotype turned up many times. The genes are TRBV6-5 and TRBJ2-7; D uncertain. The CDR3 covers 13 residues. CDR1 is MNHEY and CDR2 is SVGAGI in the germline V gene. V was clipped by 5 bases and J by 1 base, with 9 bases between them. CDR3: CASSKPLSYEQYF. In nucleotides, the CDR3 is TGTGCCAGCAGTAAACCTCTTTCCTACGAGCAGTACTTC.

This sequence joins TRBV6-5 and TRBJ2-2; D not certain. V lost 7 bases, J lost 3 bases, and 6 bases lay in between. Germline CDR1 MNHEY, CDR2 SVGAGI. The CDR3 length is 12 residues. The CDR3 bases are TGTGCCAGCATAAGATACACCGGGGAGCTGTTTTTT. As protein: CASIRYTGELFF.

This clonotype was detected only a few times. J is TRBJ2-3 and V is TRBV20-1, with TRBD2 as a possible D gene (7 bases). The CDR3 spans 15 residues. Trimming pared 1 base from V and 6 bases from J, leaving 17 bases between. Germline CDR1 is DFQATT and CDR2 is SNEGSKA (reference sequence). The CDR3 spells CSARVGGGAGDTQYF. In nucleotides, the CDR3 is TGCAGTGCTAGAGTAGGAGGGGGGGCAGGGGATACGCAGTATTTT.

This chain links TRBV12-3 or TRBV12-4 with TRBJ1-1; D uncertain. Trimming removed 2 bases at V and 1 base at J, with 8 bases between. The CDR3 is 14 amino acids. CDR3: CASSLSAANTEAFF. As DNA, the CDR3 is TGTGCCAGCAGTTTAAGCGCAGCGAACACTGAAGCTTTCTTT.